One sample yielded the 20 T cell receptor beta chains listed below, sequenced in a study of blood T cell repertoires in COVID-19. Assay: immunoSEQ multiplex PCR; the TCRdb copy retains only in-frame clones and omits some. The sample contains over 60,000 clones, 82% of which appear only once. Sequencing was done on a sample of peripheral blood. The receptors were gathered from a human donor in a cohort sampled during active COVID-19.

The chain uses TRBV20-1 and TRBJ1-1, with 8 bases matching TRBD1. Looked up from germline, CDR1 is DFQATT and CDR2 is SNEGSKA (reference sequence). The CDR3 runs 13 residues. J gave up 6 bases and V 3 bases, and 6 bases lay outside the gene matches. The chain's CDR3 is CSASRQGSAEAFF. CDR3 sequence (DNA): TGCAGTGCTAGTCGACAGGGGTCCGCTGAAGCTTTCTTT.

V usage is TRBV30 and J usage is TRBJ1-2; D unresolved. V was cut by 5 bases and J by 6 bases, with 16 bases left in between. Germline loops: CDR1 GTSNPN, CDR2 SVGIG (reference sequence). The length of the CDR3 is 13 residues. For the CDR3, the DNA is TGTGCCTGGTCCCGAGGATGGGGAGATGGCTACACCTTC. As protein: CAWSRGWGDGYTF.

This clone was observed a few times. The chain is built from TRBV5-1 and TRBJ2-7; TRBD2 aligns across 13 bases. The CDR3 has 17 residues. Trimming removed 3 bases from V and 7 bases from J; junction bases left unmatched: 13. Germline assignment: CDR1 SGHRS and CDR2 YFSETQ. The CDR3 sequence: CASSYYLRLAGGKEQYF. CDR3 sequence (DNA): TGCGCCAGCAGCTACTACCTCCGACTAGCGGGGGGTAAAGAGCAGTACTTC. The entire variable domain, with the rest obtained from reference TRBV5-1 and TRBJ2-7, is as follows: KAGVTQTPRYLIKTRGQQVTLSCSPISGHRSVSWYQQTPGQGLQFLFEYFSETQRNKGNFPGRFSGRQFSNSRSEMNVSTLELGDSALYLCASSYYLRLAGGKEQYFGPGTRLTVT.

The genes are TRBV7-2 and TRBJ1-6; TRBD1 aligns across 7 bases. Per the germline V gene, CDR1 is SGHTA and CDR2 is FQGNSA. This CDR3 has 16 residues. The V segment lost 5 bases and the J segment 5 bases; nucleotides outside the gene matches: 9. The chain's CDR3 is CASSPHGTAHNSPLHF. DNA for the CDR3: TGTGCCAGCAGCCCCCACGGGACAGCACATAATTCACCCCTCCACTTT.

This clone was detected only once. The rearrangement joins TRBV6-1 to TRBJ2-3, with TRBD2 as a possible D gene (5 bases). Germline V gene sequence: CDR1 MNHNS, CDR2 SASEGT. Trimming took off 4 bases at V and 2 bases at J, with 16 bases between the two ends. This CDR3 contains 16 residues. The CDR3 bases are TGTGCCAGCAGTGTGGAGGAGAATCTACTCACAGATACGCAGTATTTT. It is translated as CASSVEENLLTDTQYF.

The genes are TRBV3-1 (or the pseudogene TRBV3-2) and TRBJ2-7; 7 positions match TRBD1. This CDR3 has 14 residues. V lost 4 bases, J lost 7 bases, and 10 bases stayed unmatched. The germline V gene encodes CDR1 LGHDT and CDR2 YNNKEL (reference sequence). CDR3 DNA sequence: TGTGCCAGCAGCCGAGGGTGGCCCAGGGGGGAGCAGTACTTC. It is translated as CASSRGWPRGEQYF.

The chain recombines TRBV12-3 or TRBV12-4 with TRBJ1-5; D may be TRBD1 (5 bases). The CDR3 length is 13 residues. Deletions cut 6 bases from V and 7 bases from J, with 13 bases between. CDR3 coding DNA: TGTGCCAGCAGCCGGGGGGAATTCCAGCCCCAGCATTTT. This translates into CASSRGEFQPQHF.

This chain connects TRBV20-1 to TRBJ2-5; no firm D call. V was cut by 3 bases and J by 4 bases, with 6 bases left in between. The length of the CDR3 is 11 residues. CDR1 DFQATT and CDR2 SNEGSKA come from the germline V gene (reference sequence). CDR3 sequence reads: CSASFLETQYF. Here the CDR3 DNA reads TGCAGTGCTAGCTTCCTAGAGACCCAGTACTTC.

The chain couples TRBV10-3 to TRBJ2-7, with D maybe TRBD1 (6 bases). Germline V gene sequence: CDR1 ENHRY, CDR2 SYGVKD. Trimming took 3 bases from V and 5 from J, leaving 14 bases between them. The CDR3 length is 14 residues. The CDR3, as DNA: TGTGCCATCAGTGACTGGGGGCAACAGGACGAGCAGTACTTC. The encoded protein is CAISDWGQQDEQYF.

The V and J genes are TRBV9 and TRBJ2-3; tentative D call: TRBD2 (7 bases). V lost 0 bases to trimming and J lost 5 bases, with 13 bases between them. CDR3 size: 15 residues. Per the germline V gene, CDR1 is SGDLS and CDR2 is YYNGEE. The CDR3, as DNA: TGTGCCAGCAGCGTAGCGGGGGGCCTTAGAGATACGCAGTATTTT. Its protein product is CASSVAGGLRDTQYF. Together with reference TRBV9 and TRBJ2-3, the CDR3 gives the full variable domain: DSGVTQTPKHLITATGQRVTLRCSPRSGDLSVYWYQQSLDQGLQFLIQYYNGEERAKGNILERFSAQQFPDLHSELNLSSLELGDSALYFCASSVAGGLRDTQYFGPGTRLTVL.

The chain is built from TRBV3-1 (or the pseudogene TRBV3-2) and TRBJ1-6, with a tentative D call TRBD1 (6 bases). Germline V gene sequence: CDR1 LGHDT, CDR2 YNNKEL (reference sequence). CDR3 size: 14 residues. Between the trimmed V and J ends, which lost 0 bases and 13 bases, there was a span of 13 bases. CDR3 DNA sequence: TGTGCCAGCAGCCAAGATCCCGAGGGGGTTCCCCTCCACTTT. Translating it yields CASSQDPEGVPLHF.

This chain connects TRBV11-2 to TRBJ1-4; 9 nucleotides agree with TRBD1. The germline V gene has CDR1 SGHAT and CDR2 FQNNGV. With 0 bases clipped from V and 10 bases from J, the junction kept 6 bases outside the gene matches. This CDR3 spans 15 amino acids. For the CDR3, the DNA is TGTGCCAGCAGCTTAGATCGGACAGGGGCTGGAAAACTGTTTTTT. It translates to CASSLDRTGAGKLFF.

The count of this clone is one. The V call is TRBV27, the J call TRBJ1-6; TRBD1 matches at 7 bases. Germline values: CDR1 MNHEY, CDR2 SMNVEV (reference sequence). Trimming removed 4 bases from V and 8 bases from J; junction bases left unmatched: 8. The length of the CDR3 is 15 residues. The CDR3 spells CASSSSGTGDSPLHF. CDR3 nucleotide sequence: TGTGCCAGCAGTTCGTCCGGCACAGGGGATTCACCCCTCCACTTT.

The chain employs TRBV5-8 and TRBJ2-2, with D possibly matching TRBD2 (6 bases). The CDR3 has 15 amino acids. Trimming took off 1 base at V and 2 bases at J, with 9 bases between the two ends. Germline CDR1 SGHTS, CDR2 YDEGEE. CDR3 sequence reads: CASSLWAGNTGELFF. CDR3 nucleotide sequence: TGTGCCAGCAGCTTGTGGGCGGGAAACACCGGGGAGCTGTTTTTT. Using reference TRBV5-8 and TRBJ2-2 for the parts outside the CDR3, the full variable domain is EAGVTQSPTHLIKTRGQQATLRCSPISGHTSVYWYQQALGLGLQFLLWYDEGEERNRGNFPPRFSGRQFPNYSSELNVNALELEDSALYLCASSLWAGNTGELFFGEGSRLTVL.

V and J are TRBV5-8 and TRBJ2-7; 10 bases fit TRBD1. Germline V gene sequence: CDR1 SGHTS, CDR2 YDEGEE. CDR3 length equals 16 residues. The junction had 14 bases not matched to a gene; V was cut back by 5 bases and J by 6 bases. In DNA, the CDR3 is TGTGCCAGCAGGATGCCTCCTGGACAGGGGGGTAGCGAGCAGTACTTC. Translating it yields CASRMPPGQGGSEQYF.

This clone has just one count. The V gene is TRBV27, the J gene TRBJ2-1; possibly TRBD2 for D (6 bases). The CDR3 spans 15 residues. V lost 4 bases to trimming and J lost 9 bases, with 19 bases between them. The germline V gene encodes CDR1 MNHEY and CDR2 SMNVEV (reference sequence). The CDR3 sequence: CASSSQSGGLSEQFF. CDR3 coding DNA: TGTGCCAGCAGTTCCCAGTCCGGGGGTCTGAGTGAGCAGTTCTTC.

CDR3 sequence reads: CASSLDRVEKLFF. As DNA, the CDR3 is TGTGCCAGCAGCCTCGACAGGGTTGAAAAACTGTTTTTT. The V gene is TRBV7-2, the J gene TRBJ1-4; 7 bases match TRBD1. CDR1 SGHTA and CDR2 FQGNSA come from the germline V gene. The CDR3 is 13 residues long. Germline trimming cut 5 bases from V and 7 bases from J; bases unmatched to any gene: 4. Drawing the rest from reference TRBV7-2 and TRBJ1-4, the complete variable domain is GAGVSQSPSNKVTEKGKDVELRCDPISGHTALYWYRQSLGQGLEFLIYFQGNSAPDKSGLPSDRFSAERTGGSVSTLTIQRTQQEDSAVYLCASSLDRVEKLFFGSGTQLSVL.

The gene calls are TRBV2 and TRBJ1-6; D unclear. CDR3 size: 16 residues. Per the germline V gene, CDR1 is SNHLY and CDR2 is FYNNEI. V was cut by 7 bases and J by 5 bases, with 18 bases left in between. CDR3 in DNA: TGTGCCAGCACCTTGGGGAGAGTAACAAATAATTCACCCCTCCACTTT. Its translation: CASTLGRVTNNSPLHF. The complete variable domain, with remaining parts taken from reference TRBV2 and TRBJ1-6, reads EPEVTQTPSHQVTQMGQEVILRCVPISNHLYFYWYRQILGQKVEFLVSFYNNEISEKSEIFDDQFSVERPDGSNFTLKIRSTKLEDSAMYFCASTLGRVTNNSPLHFGNGTRLTVT.

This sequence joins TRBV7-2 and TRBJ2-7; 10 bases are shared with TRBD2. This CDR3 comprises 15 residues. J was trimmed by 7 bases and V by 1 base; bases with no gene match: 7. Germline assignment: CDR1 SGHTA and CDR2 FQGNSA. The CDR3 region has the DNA TGTGCCAGCAGCTTAGACGCTAGCGGGGGTAGGGAGCAGTACTTC. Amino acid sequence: CASSLDASGGREQYF.

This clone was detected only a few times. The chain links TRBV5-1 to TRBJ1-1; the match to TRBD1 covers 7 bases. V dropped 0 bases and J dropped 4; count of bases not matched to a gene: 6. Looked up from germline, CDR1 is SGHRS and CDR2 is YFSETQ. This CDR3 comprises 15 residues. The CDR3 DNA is TGCGCCAGCAGCTTGGACAGGGGACCGGGCACTGAAGCTTTCTTT. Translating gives CASSLDRGPGTEAFF.